The present T cell receptor beta chain was sequenced within a study of blood T cell repertoires in COVID-19. At the level of the study: Samples taken during acute and convalescent COVID-19 were collected in the United States, Italy and Spain. T cells, B-cell-depleted T cells, or PBMCs provided the cDNA or gDNA that served as material.

Trimming at V came to 0 bases and at J to 7 bases, leaving 7 bases not matched to a gene. The germline V gene encodes CDR1 MNHEY and CDR2 SVGAGI. The CDR3 spans 15 residues. Methods used by the authors: Amplification with reference gene primers provided the estimates of nucleated cell counts. Generated by immunoSEQ multiplex PCR, the TCRdb table keeps only in-frame clones and is missing some. D and trimming were read from the DNA, whereas the V and J calls and clone size are those reported in that table. The repertoire includes approximately 90,000 clones, around 80% of them detected once, and approximately 1.3% sits in the top ten.

The receptor comes from a woman older than 75 with acute or convalescent COVID-19. The sequenced sample consisted of peripheral blood. The rearrangement joins TRBV6-5 to TRBJ1-2; 8 bases map to TRBD1. The CDR3 DNA reads as TGTGCCAGCAGTTACTCAGGGACAGGCTCATCTGGCTACACCTTC. Translated: CASSYSGTGSSGYTF.